The rows below give T cell receptor beta chains drawn from one sample of a study of response to subunit inactivated influenza vaccine. From the RT-PCR reads, TCRdb called clonotypes with MiXCR, one entry per CDR3 protein. The repertoire holds a few hundred thousand distinct CDR3 sequences, with 20% to 25% as singletons. Sequencing used PBMCs from blood, obtained 21 months after vaccination. The receptors were sampled from a man between 50 and 70 years old who received an inactivated influenza vaccine. The CDR3 runs from the conserved cysteine through the conserved F or W. The order of the fields is CDR3 length, clone size, D gene, J gene, V gene, CDR3 DNA, CDR3 protein. D genes are given only for firm matches. Size is stated for part of the rows, as once, few or many counts, or as a class when the clone is expanded.

18	.	TRBD2	TRBJ2-1	TRBV4-1	TGCGCCAGCAGCCAAGGACTAGCGCACAGGAGCTCCTACAATGAGCAGTTCTTC	CASSQGLAHRSSYNEQFF
17	few	TRBD1	TRBJ1-1	TRBV12-3/TRBV12-4	TGTGCCAGCAGTTCCAACCGGGACAGGGGTTCGGCCACTGAAGCTTTCTTT	CASSSNRDRGSATEAFF
16	many	.	TRBJ2-2	TRBV12-3/TRBV12-4	TGTGCCAGCAGTCTCCGTGTTGGGGGGAACACCGGGGAGCTGTTTTTT	CASSLRVGGNTGELFF
13	.	TRBD1	TRBJ1-1	TRBV20-1	TGCAGTGCTGGGAGACAGGGGGGCACTGAAGCTTTCTTT	CSAGRQGGTEAFF
14	few	TRBD1	TRBJ2-7	TRBV6-1	TGTGCCAGCAGTGAATGGACAGGGGGCTACGAGCAGTACTTC	CASSEWTGGYEQYF
14	.	.	TRBJ2-2	TRBV20-1	TGCAGTGCTAGAGATCCTTACAACACCGGGGAGCTGTTTTTT	CSARDPYNTGELFF
13	.	.	TRBJ2-2	TRBV7-9	TGTGCCAGCAGCCCCCCCCGCACCGGGGAGCTGTTTTTT	CASSPPRTGELFF
13	many	.	TRBJ1-1	TRBV6-5	TGTGCCAGCAGTTATTATCCTTACACTGAAGCTTTCTTT	CASSYYPYTEAFF
17	.	TRBD2	TRBJ2-2	TRBV4-2	TGTGCCAGCAGCTACCTAGCGGGGGGGGAGAACACCGGGGAGCTGTTTTTT	CASSYLAGGENTGELFF
19	few	.	TRBJ2-3	TRBV11-2	TGTGCCAGCAGTCCCTCAAAGTCCTGGCGGCCCGGTGGGGGTGATACGCAGTATTTT	CASSPSKSWRPGGGDTQYF
13	.	.	TRBJ2-2	TRBV29-1	TGCAGCGTTGATTGGCAGAACACCGGGGAGCTGTTTTTT	CSVDWQNTGELFF
14	.	.	TRBJ1-6	TRBV20-1	TGCAGTGCAAAACCAGGGAATGGCATTTCAGCCCTCCACTTT	CSAKPGNGISALHF
15	few	.	TRBJ2-1	TRBV11-2	TGTGCCAGCAGCTTGAGGTTCTTACTAGAGCGTGAGCAGTTCTTC	CASSLRFLLEREQFF
16	.	.	TRBJ2-3	TRBV5-1	TGCGCCAGCAGCTTGGCTTCAGTACCAAGCACAGATACGCAGTATTTT	CASSLASVPSTDTQYF
15	.	TRBD2	TRBJ2-7	TRBV6-5	TGTGCCAGCAGTTATTCTCGGGGAGGGGAGGACGAGCAGTACTTC	CASSYSRGGEDEQYF
15	.	TRBD1	TRBJ1-6	TRBV4-3	TGCGCCAGCAGCCAAGTTGGGACAGTAAATTCACCCCTCCACTTT	CASSQVGTVNSPLHF
13	.	TRBD1	TRBJ2-1	TRBV6-6	TGTGCCAGCACCCGGGACAGTTACAATGAGCAGTTCTTC	CASTRDSYNEQFF
13	.	TRBD1	TRBJ2-7	TRBV29-1	TGCAGCGTTGGAGGACAGGGGACCTACGAGCAGTACTTC	CSVGGQGTYEQYF
16	.	TRBD1	TRBJ1-4	TRBV3-1	TGTGCCAGCAGCCAGTTAGGGGGCCCAACTAATGAAAAACTGTTTTTT	CASSQLGGPTNEKLFF
16	.	TRBD1	TRBJ2-2	TRBV6-5	TGTGCCAGCAGTCGACTCGGACAGGGGGCGGGCGGGGAGCTGTTTTTT	CASSRLGQGAGGELFF
14	.	.	TRBJ1-1	TRBV19	TGTGCCAGTAGTATTTTAGGGGTTCGGACTGAAGCTTTATTT	CASSILGVRTEALF
15	many	TRBD1	TRBJ1-2	TRBV12-3/TRBV12-4	TGTGCCAGCAGTTTATCGGACAGGGGGCCCTATGGCTACACCTTC	CASSLSDRGPYGYTF
14	.	TRBD2	TRBJ2-5	TRBV12-3/TRBV12-4	TGTGCCAGTCGACTAGCGGGATCCGACGAGACCCAGTACTTC	CASRLAGSDETQYF
14	few	.	TRBJ2-2	TRBV12-3/TRBV12-4	TGTGCCAGCAGTTTTAATGGGGACACCGGGGAGCTGTTTTTT	CASSFNGDTGELFF
14	.	TRBD2	TRBJ2-2	TRBV2	TGTGCCAGCAAAGAGCGGGAGATCGTCGGGGAGCTGTTTTTT	CASKEREIVGELFF
14	few	.	TRBJ1-5	TRBV27	TGTGCCAGCAGTTTAAGGGTCGATGGTCAGCCCCAGCATTTT	CASSLRVDGQPQHF
19	.	.	TRBJ2-3	TRBV6-5	TGTGCCAGCAGTTACTCTTGGAGGCCGAAGACACCGAGCACAGATACGCAGTATTTT	CASSYSWRPKTPSTDTQYF
12	few	.	TRBJ2-4	TRBV5-1	TGCGCCAGCAGCTTCGAGGGGGGCATTCAGTACTTC	CASSFEGGIQYF
22	few	TRBD2	TRBJ2-3	TRBV7-3	TGTGCCAGCAGCCACCTCTTAGGGCCTAGCGGGGGTGCCGAAGCTAGCACAGATACGCAGTATTTT	CASSHLLGPSGGAEASTDTQYF
15	.	.	TRBJ1-1	TRBV6-5	TGTGCCAGCAGTTACTCACGGGGCAGGAACACTGAAGCTTTCTTT	CASSYSRGRNTEAFF
16	.	.	TRBJ2-3	TRBV5-1	TGCGCCAGCAGCTTGGCCTTAGGACTACGGACAGATACGCAGTATTTT	CASSLALGLRTDTQYF